The 2 T cell receptor beta chains presented below share a single source sample, sequenced in a study of blood T cell repertoires in COVID-19. Using immunoSEQ multiplex PCR, the repertoire was profiled, and TCRdb retains in-frame clones only, with some absent. This sample has under 95,000 clones; roughly nine tenths occur once, and the top ten carry approximately 17%. The sequencing sample was made of peripheral blood. These receptors originate from a man older than 75 in a cohort sampled during active COVID-19.

For this clone: Within the sample, other DNA sequences also encode this same CDR3. The gene calls are TRBV7-9 and TRBJ1-2, with 7 bases lining up with TRBD1. Trimming at V came to 3 bases and at J to 6 bases, leaving 4 bases not matched to a gene. This CDR3 spans 13 amino acids. Looked up from germline, CDR1 is SEHNR and CDR2 is FQNEAQ (reference sequence). CDR3 region: CASSLAQGDGYTF. The CDR3 DNA reads as TGTGCCAGCAGCTTGGCTCAGGGGGATGGCTACACCTTC.

The rearrangement joins TRBV7-9 to TRBJ2-3; 8 bases align to TRBD2. The CDR3 is 12 amino acids. Germline V CDR1 and CDR2: SEHNR, FQNEAQ (reference sequence). J gave up 3 bases and V 10 bases, and 3 bases lay outside the gene matches. The CDR3 DNA reads as TGTGCCACAGCGGGGGAAACAGATACGCAGTATTTT. Residues: CATAGETDTQYF.